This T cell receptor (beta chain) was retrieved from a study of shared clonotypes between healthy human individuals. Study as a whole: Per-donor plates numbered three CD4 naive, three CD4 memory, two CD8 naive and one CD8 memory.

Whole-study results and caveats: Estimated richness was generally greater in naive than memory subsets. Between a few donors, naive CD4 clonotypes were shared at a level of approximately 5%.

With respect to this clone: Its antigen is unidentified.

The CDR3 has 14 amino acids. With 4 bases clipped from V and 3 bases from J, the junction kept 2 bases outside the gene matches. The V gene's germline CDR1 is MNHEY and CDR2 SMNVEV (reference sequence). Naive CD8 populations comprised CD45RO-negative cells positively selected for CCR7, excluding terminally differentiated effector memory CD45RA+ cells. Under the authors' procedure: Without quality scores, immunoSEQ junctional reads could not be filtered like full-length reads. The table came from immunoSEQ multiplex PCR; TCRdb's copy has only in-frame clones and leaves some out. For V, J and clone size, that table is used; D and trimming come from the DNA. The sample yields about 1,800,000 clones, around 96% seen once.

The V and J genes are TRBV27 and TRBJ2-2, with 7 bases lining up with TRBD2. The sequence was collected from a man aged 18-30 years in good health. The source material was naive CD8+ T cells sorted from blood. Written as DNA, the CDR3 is TGTGCCAGCAGTTCAGGGAGGGACACCGGGGAGCTGTTTTTT. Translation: CASSSGRDTGELFF.